This T cell receptor (beta chain) was documented in a study of blood T cell repertoires in COVID-19. With V trimmed by 2 bases and J by 7 bases, 7 bases remained unmatched. This CDR3 contains 15 residues. The germline V gene encodes CDR1 SGHAT and CDR2 FQNNGV. Seattle-derived patients entered the study during active infection and were followed longitudinally. In the authors' methods: Estimates of nucleated cell counts were drawn from the amplification of reference gene primers. Clones were sequenced by immunoSEQ multiplex PCR, and TCRdb holds only the in-frame ones, with some missing. V, J and clone size derive from that table, while D and trimming were established from the DNA sequence. The sample lists over 90,000 clones; around nine tenths were seen once.

The sequencing input was peripheral blood. The rearrangement links TRBV11-2 to TRBJ1-4, with 7 bases identical to TRBD1. The clonotype was recovered from a woman aged 45-65 years with COVID-19, enrolled during active disease. The CDR3 DNA sequence: TGTGCCAGCAGCTTAAGCACAGGGGCTCGTGAAAAACTGTTTTTT. It translates to CASSLSTGAREKLFF.